This T cell receptor beta chain was retrieved from a study of blood T cell repertoires in COVID-19. Background on the study: Acute and convalescent COVID-19 specimens originated in the United States, Italy and Spain. T cells, B-cell-depleted T cells, or PBMCs supplied cDNA or gDNA.

CDR1 and CDR2 (germline): SGHVS, FNYEAQ. Unmatched junction bases numbered 5, after V lost 2 bases and J lost 3 bases. The CDR3 is made up of 16 amino acids. In the original analysis: How many nucleated cells were present was estimated from reference gene primer amplification. Sequencing used immunoSEQ multiplex PCR; TCRdb keeps in-frame clones, though not all of them. V and J calls and clone size follow that table, whereas D and trimming were derived from the DNA. The sample includes about 200,000 clones, around 85% of them seen just once. V usage is TRBV7-6 and J usage is TRBJ2-5; 11 bases match TRBD2. The sample consisted of peripheral blood. The receptor comes from a man in his fifties or sixties who had recovered from COVID-19. As DNA, the CDR3 is TGTGCCAGCAGCTTAAGATTACTAGCGGGAGAAGAGACCCAGTACTTC. As protein: CASSLRLLAGEETQYF.